A selection of T cell receptor beta chains follows, all from one sample in a study of Ad26.COV2.S vaccination and SARS-CoV-2 variants. Assay: immunoSEQ multiplex PCR; the TCRdb copy retains only in-frame clones and omits some. The sample records hundreds of thousands of clones, around 90% being singletons. Sequencing used peripheral blood, obtained in a trial of Ad26.COV2.S vaccine versus placebo. These receptors were taken from a person between 18 and 65 years old who received the Ad26.COV2.S COVID-19 vaccine or a placebo. CDR3s include the opening cysteine and the closing phenylalanine or tryptophan. Each record gives: V gene, J gene, clone size, D gene, CDR3 DNA, CDR3 protein. D genes are given only for firm matches. Expanded clones are given a class, and other clones once, few, many or no size at all.

TRBV9	TRBJ2-5	-	-	TGTGCCAGCAGCGTAGACGGATACCGAGAGACCCAGTACTTC	CASSVDGYRETQYF
TRBV29-1	TRBJ1-1	-	-	TGCAGCGGAGAGGACCTGAACACTGAAGCTTTCTTT	CSGEDLNTEAFF
TRBV21-1	TRBJ2-4	-	-	TGTGCCAGCAGCCCACCTAGACGGGACTGTAACATTCAGTACTTC	CASSPPRRDCNIQYF
TRBV19	TRBJ1-4	once	-	TGTGCCAGTAGTGTAAATCCAACTAATGAAAAACTGTTTTTT	CASSVNPTNEKLFF
TRBV29-1	TRBJ2-1	-	-	TGCAGCGTTGAAGACGGCAGGGCTGCTGAGCAGTTCTTC	CSVEDGRAAEQFF
TRBV6-5	TRBJ1-3	-	TRBD1	TGTGCCAGCAGGCCGGGACAGAAAAACACCATATATTTT	CASRPGQKNTIYF
TRBV7-2	TRBJ2-5	-	TRBD2	TGTGCCAGCAGCTTAGCGGCAATCGGCGGGAGTTGGGAAGAGACCCAGTACTTC	CASSLAAIGGSWEETQYF
TRBV7-6	TRBJ2-3	-	TRBD2	TGTGCCAGCAGCTTAGTGGCAGCGGGAGGGAACACAGATACGCAGTATTTT	CASSLVAAGGNTDTQYF
TRBV19	TRBJ1-2	-	-	TGTGCCAGTAGTCCGTCCGTTACCTATGGCTACACCTTC	CASSPSVTYGYTF
TRBV5-6	TRBJ1-4	-	TRBD1	TGTGCCAGCAGCTGGGGGGACAGGGGATGGGAAAAACTGTTTTTT	CASSWGDRGWEKLFF
TRBV27	TRBJ1-6	-	-	TGTGCCAGCACCATCCTCCAGGGTGGAGATTCACCCCTCCACTTT	CASTILQGGDSPLHF
TRBV30	TRBJ2-7	-	TRBD2	TGTGCCTGGCAGCGGGGGGCGATAGTACGGTCATCCTACGAGCAGTACTTC	CAWQRGAIVRSSYEQYF
TRBV6-5	TRBJ2-5	once	-	TGTGCCAGCAGTTACGGGGGAGCCGTTGAGACCCAGTACTTC	CASSYGGAVETQYF
TRBV4-3	TRBJ2-4	-	TRBD2	TGCGCCAGCAGCCACCTTAGCGGGAGGGCGAAAAACATTCAGTACTTC	CASSHLSGRAKNIQYF
TRBV24-1	TRBJ2-1	-	TRBD2	TGTGCCACCAGTGAAGCGGGGAGCTCCTACAATGAGCAGTTCTTC	CATSEAGSSYNEQFF
TRBV11-3	TRBJ2-7	-	-	TGTGCCAGCAGCTTAGGCGCAGAACACGAGCAGTACTTC	CASSLGAEHEQYF
TRBV19	TRBJ2-7	-	-	TGTGCCAGTAGTATAGTAGATGGCGAGCAGTACTTC	CASSIVDGEQYF
TRBV5-4	TRBJ2-1	-	-	TGTGCCAGCAGCGGGACGGCGAGCTCCTACAATGAGCAGTTCTTC	CASSGTASSYNEQFF
TRBV6-2/TRBV6-3	TRBJ2-5	-	TRBD2	TGTGCCAGCAGTGCAGCGGGAGGGCCAGAGACCCAGTACTTC	CASSAAGGPETQYF
TRBV20-1	TRBJ2-5	few	-	TGCAGTGCGCCTGATGGAGAGACCCAGTACTTC	CSAPDGETQYF
TRBV5-1	TRBJ1-4	-	-	TGCGCCAGCAGCTTAACAGGCGCAACTAATGAAAAACTGTTTTTT	CASSLTGATNEKLFF
TRBV5-1	TRBJ2-7	once	-	TGCGCCAGCAGCTTTACGGGGACCTCCTACGAGCAGTACTTC	CASSFTGTSYEQYF
TRBV19	TRBJ1-3	-	-	TGTGCCAGTAGTATTATGGCGGATCGCGGAAACACCATATATTTT	CASSIMADRGNTIYF
TRBV30	TRBJ2-3	once	-	TGTGCCTGGAGTGTCTTGGTTAGTCCGCAGTATTTT	CAWSVLVSPQYF
TRBV28	TRBJ2-1	-	-	TGTGCCAGCAGCTCGCCTCGAGAGCAGTTCTTC	CASSSPREQFF
TRBV18	TRBJ2-1	-	-	TGTGCCAGCTCACAAAACCAGGGTTATGAGCAGTTCTTC	CASSQNQGYEQFF
TRBV19	TRBJ1-2	-	TRBD1	TGTGCCAGCCAGACAGGGCTAAACTATGGCTACACCTTC	CASQTGLNYGYTF
TRBV30	TRBJ2-7	-	TRBD2	TGTGCCTGGAGTCCCAGCGGGAGGGTTTCCTACGAGCAGTACTTC	CAWSPSGRVSYEQYF
TRBV20-1	TRBJ2-6	-	-	TGCAGTGCTAGTTCCGGGACTGGGGCCAACGTCCTGACTTTC	CSASSGTGANVLTF
TRBV10-3	TRBJ1-6	-	-	TGTGCCATCAGTGAGTCAGAATCGGATTCACCCCTCTACTTT	CAISESESDSPLYF
TRBV18	TRBJ2-1	-	TRBD1	TGTGCCAGCTCACCGGGACAGGGTCTCTACAATGAGCAGTTCTTC	CASSPGQGLYNEQFF
TRBV6-2/TRBV6-3	TRBJ2-1	-	TRBD2	TGTGCCAGCAGTTACATTAGGACTAGTAGCCACAATGAGCAGTTCTTC	CASSYIRTSSHNEQFF
TRBV4-3	TRBJ1-1	-	-	TGCGCCAGCAGCCAAGATGTAGGAATCACTGAAGCTTTCTTT	CASSQDVGITEAFF